This T cell receptor (beta chain) is from a study of blood T cell repertoires in COVID-19 (dated by TCRdb to 2018 to 2021). Looking at the study overall: Samples covering the acute and convalescent phases of COVID-19 were provided by collaborators in the United States, Italy and Spain. The prospective study material was composed of cDNA or gDNA derived from T cells, B-cell-depleted T cells, or PBMCs. The dataset comprised deeply sampled blood TCRbeta repertoires from subjects exposed to, actively infected with, or recovered from COVID-19. A freely available public database, intended as a resource for researchers studying the immune response to SARS-CoV-2, is where the repertoires were released. The samples were drawn from two sources: the first 160 participants of the ongoing ImmuneRACE study, and 1,200 or so subjects contributed by 6 global collaborators. A de-identified subject ID, COVID-19 status, age in years and sex were almost always included in the sample metadata. Where available, HLA class I and class II types were obtained from metadata supplied by the sample provider rather than from assay-based typing. Study-wide conclusions, independent of this receptor: The amount of clinical and demographic metadata varied by source and participant and was provided uncurated.

A word on this clone: The specificity of this receptor is unknown. No base qualities exist here, and no much larger clone lies one base off it.

The germline V gene provides CDR1 SGHRS and CDR2 YFSETQ. The V and J ends are trimmed by 4 bases and 8 bases, leaving 15 bases between them. The CDR3, cysteine through phenylalanine, is 13 amino acids long. Only the CDR3 portion is preserved as DNA: 39 bases, with reading frame beginning at the first base. TCRbeta CDR3 regions were amplified from genomic DNA using the immunoSEQ Assay, a bias-controlled multiplex PCR. Concerning the study's data processing: Nucleated cell counts per sample were estimated from amplification of reference gene primers within the assay. To quantify the absolute abundance of each unique TCRbeta CDR3 rearrangement, sequence reads were collapsed and filtered. For each sample, productive Simpson clonality was calculated as the square root of Simpson's diversity index across productive rearrangements. Drawn from immuneACCESS, this table holds only the in-frame rearrangements with V and J called that TCRdb kept. Clones are partly lost; checked studies trace under half to an unresolved V gene and leave the rest unexplained. The D gene and trimming were derived from the DNA, and the V and J assignments and clone size from that table. Within this sample are 130,000 to 150,000 clones, with around 80% of them counted one time only. The ten largest make up approximately 9% of the sample.

Whole blood was collected in K2EDTA tubes by collaborating institutions according to the institutions' own protocols. For TCRbeta analysis, collaborator samples were shipped as frozen whole blood, as isolated PBMCs, or as DNA extracted from either sample type. This receptor was obtained from a woman older than 75 in a cohort sampled during active or convalescent COVID-19. This receptor chain uses TRBV5-1 and TRBJ1-2, with a weak D call of TRBD1 (5 bases match). The source material was peripheral blood. The encoded CDR3 is CASSAGPTGGYTF. The nucleotide sequence reads as follows: TGCGCCAGCAGCGCGGGACCGACGGGGGGCTACACCTTC.